These 12 T cell receptor beta chains originate from one sample sequenced in a study of Tregs in tolerant kidney transplant recipients. The protocol was immunoSEQ multiplex PCR, while the TCRdb copy is restricted to in-frame clones and leaves out a portion. The data contain 100,000 to 120,000 clones, 90% of them seen just once; the ten biggest clones take up just under 0.35%. The sample in question was CD4+ T cells from blood, obtained before the transplant. These TCRs come from a human donor who received a combined kidney and bone marrow transplant.

This rearrangement joins TRBV11-2 to TRBJ2-3, with TRBD2 identical over 9 bases. Trimming at V came to 4 bases and at J to 5 bases, leaving 4 bases not matched to a gene. Germline CDR1 is SGHAT and CDR2 is FQNNGV. This CDR3 has 14 residues. CDR3 residues: CASSSQTSGDTQYF. CDR3 sequence (DNA): TGTGCCAGCAGCTCCCAGACTAGCGGAGATACGCAGTATTTT.

This chain uses TRBV5-6 with TRBJ2-7, with D unclear. CDR1 and CDR2 from the germline V gene are SGHDT and YYEEEE. Trimming removed 3 bases at V and 2 bases at J, with 6 bases between. The CDR3 covers 12 residues. CDR3 in DNA: TGTGCCAGCAGCTGGGCGCCCTACGAGCAGTACTTC. Translation gives CASSWAPYEQYF.

The genes are TRBV6-5 and TRBJ2-2, with a tentative D call TRBD2 (6 bases). Germline values: CDR1 MNHEY, CDR2 SVGAGI. Trimming took 7 bases from V and 5 from J, leaving 11 bases between them. CDR3 length equals 13 residues. The CDR3 nucleotides are TGTGCCAGCATCGCCCGGGGGACCGGGGAGCTGTTTTTT. Protein product: CASIARGTGELFF.

The rearrangement links TRBV6-4 to TRBJ1-2; 10 nucleotides match TRBD1. The junction had 10 bases not matched to a gene; V was cut back by 7 bases and J by 5 bases. This CDR3 is 15 amino acids long. Germline assignment: CDR1 MRHNA and CDR2 SNTAGT. Here the CDR3 DNA reads TGTGCCAGCACTCCCGGGACAGGGGTTGCATATGGCTACACCTTC. As protein: CASTPGTGVAYGYTF.

Comment on this clone: This sample also contains other DNA sequences that code for the same CDR3. The CDR3 here is CASSPPGQGAYEQYF. In nucleotides, the CDR3 is TGTGCCAGCTCACCACCGGGACAGGGTGCCTACGAGCAGTACTTC. The gene calls are TRBV18 and TRBJ2-7; 9 nucleotides agree with TRBD1. The V gene end was trimmed by 0 bases and the J gene end by 2 bases; junction bases not matched to a gene: 2. The CDR3 is made up of 15 amino acids. Germline V gives CDR1 KGHSH, CDR2 LQKENI.

The CDR3 coding sequence is TGCAGCGTCGGAAAGACTAGCACAGATACGCAGTATTTT. Its protein is CSVGKTSTDTQYF. The rearrangement uses TRBV29-1 and TRBJ2-3; D is uncertain. The germline V gene encodes CDR1 SQVTM and CDR2 ANQGSEA. The CDR3 length is 13 residues. Trimming pared 6 bases from V and 0 bases from J, leaving 10 bases between.

The chain joins TRBV4-2 to TRBJ2-2; D remains unclear. Germline CDR1 LGHNA, CDR2 YNFKEQ. V was shortened by 0 bases and J by 6 bases, with 11 bases between the two germline ends. CDR3 length equals 15 residues. The CDR3 spells CASSQDPSEAGELFF. The CDR3 DNA reads as TGTGCCAGCAGCCAAGATCCCAGCGAGGCCGGGGAGCTGTTTTTT.

The V and J genes are TRBV27 and TRBJ1-4; D not certain. The CDR3 has 15 amino acids. V was trimmed by 5 bases and J by 7 bases, leaving 17 bases between them. The germline gives CDR1 MNHEY, CDR2 SMNVEV (reference sequence). Written as DNA, the CDR3 is TGTGCCAGCAGTGCCGGGAGGCGCGGGAGTGAAAAACTGTTTTTT. Protein sequence: CASSAGRRGSEKLFF.

The V gene is TRBV6-5, the J gene TRBJ2-3, with 7 positions matching TRBD2. The CDR3 loop spans 10 amino acids. The trim removed 8 bases at V and 9 bases at J, leaving 2 bases unmatched. Germline loops: CDR1 MNHEY, CDR2 SVGAGI. CDR3 nucleotide sequence: TGTGCCAGCGGGCGGGGGACGCAGTATTTT. Protein: CASGRGTQYF.

V is TRBV19 and J is TRBJ1-2, with a tentative D call TRBD1 (6 bases). CDR1 is LNHDA, CDR2 SQIVND, per germline (reference sequence). Trimming stripped 5 bases from V and 8 bases from J, with 15 bases between. This CDR3 is 13 amino acids long. CDR3 protein: CASSVDRSAGYTF. The CDR3 nucleotides read TGTGCCAGTAGTGTCGACAGGTCAGCGGGCTACACCTTC.

The rearrangement links TRBV29-1 to TRBJ2-2, with D tentatively TRBD1 (5 bases). The CDR3 loop spans 16 amino acids. Trimming pared 2 bases from V and 1 base from J, leaving 14 bases between. CDR1 and CDR2 (germline): SQVTM, ANQGSEA. The CDR3: CSVELPRVRNTGELFF. The DNA for the CDR3 is TGCAGCGTTGAACTCCCCAGGGTTAGGAACACCGGGGAGCTGTTTTTT.

The chain couples TRBV5-1 to TRBJ1-2, with 7 bases aligning to TRBD1. The CDR3 has 15 amino acids. Germline lookup yields CDR1 SGHRS and CDR2 YFSETQ. V was pared by 4 bases and J by 8 bases, with 14 bases of the junction left unmatched. CDR3 DNA sequence: TGCGCCAGCAGCCCGTCCCACAGGGGACAACCCGGCTACACCTTC. This gives the protein CASSPSHRGQPGYTF.